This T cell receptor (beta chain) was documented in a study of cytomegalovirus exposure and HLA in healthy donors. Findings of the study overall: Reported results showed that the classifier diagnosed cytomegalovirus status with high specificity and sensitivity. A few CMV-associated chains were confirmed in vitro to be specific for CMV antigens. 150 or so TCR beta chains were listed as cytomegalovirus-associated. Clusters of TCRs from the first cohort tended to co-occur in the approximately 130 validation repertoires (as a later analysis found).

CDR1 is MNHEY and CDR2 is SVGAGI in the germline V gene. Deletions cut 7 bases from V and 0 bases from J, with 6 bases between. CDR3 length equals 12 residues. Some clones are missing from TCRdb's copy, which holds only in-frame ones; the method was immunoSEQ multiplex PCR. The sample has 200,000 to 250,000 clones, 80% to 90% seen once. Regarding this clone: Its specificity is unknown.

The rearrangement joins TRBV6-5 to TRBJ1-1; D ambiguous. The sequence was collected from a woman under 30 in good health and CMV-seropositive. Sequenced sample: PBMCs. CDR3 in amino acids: CASNSLNTEAFF. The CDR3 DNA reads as TGTGCCAGCAATTCGTTGAACACTGAAGCTTTCTTT.